This entry features one TCR beta chain sequence. One end of the junction fails to match germline, which may point to a read error. Starting material of roughly 0.45 ug total RNA yielded TCR beta cDNA via a constant-region primer. Sequencing libraries for TCR beta derived from three nested multiplex PCR rounds that used slightly modified ARM-PCR. Use of TRBV1-TRBV30 forward primers with a C-beta reverse primer characterized the first two PCR rounds, which lasted approximately 11 cycles each. TCRdb ran MiXCR on the multiplex PCR reads and lists one entry per CDR3 protein. The sample has 20,000 or so distinct CDR3 sequences, approximately 79% seen once. The CDR3 is made up of 15 amino acids. Germline values: CDR1 SGHAT, CDR2 FQNNGV. The data belong to a study of tumor-infiltrating lymphocytes in primary liver carcinoma. DNA and RNA were both co-extracted from around 20-30 mg of bulk tissue that had not been sorted.

The sample taken for sequencing was liver tumor tissue from sampling region 1. Subset here: tumor region T1, superior pole. The chain recombines TRBV11-2 with TRBJ2-2; no clear D gene. This receptor was taken from a man aged 40-49 years with primary liver carcinoma and hepatitis B virus infection. The CDR3 sequence is CASCFRKSKTGELFF. In nucleotides, the CDR3 is TGTGCCAGCTGCTTTAGGAAATCGAAGACCGGGGAGCTGTTTTTT.